This T cell receptor beta chain comes out of a study of neurological immune-mediated disorders. This clonotype was found many times. Each CDR3 protein is one row after TCRdb ran MiXCR on the 5' RACE reads. The repertoire has tens of thousands of distinct CDR3 sequences, 3.5% to 4.5% of them found once; the top ten carry about 2%. The source of this sequence is a woman in her forties or fifties with multiple sclerosis. Material for sequencing was PBMCs.

CDR3 loop: CASSQVGTSGTDTQYF. DNA for the CDR3: TGTGCCAGCAGCCAAGTCGGGACTAGCGGCACAGATACGCAGTATTTT. The chain couples TRBV3-1 to TRBJ2-3; TRBD2 aligns across 10 bases. V lost 1 base and J lost 1; bases outside the gene matches: 2. Germline lookup yields CDR1 LGHDT and CDR2 YNNKEL (reference sequence). The CDR3 totals 16 residues.